These 10 T cell receptor beta chains were all obtained from the same sample, sequenced in a study of shared clonotypes between healthy human individuals. Sequencing was performed with immunoSEQ multiplex PCR; in TCRdb, only in-frame clones are kept and a portion is missing. The table includes about 330,000 clones, 74% detected once. The specimen was memory CD4+ T cells sorted from blood. As to subset: CD45RA-negative fraction. These receptors were taken from a man aged 30 to 39 in good health.

The CDR3: CASSSGRSQPQHF. CDR3 nucleotides: TGTGCCAGCAGCTCAGGAAGGTCTCAGCCCCAGCATTTT. The V gene is TRBV7-9, the J gene TRBJ1-5; D is ambiguous. Germline V gives CDR1 SEHNR, CDR2 FQNEAQ (reference sequence). CDR3 length: 13 residues. Between the trimmed V and J ends, which lost 4 bases and 6 bases, there was a span of 10 bases.

This clone has more than one count but fewer than ten. This chain connects TRBV7-6 to TRBJ2-1; 8 nucleotides agree with TRBD2. V shed 4 bases and J 7 bases; nucleotides not matched to a gene: 15. This CDR3 contains 17 residues. The germline V gene encodes CDR1 SGHVS and CDR2 FNYEAQ. CDR3 region: CASSSLAGTFGLNEQFF. In DNA form, the CDR3 reads TGTGCCAGCAGCTCGCTAGCGGGTACCTTCGGTTTAAATGAGCAGTTCTTC.

In its sample, this clone was seen a few times. The chain links TRBV15 to TRBJ2-7; 11 positions agree with TRBD1. This CDR3 is 13 amino acids long. The trim removed 9 bases at V and 3 bases at J, leaving 4 bases unmatched. Germline CDR1 is LNHNV and CDR2 is YYDKDF (reference sequence). The CDR3 here is CATGQGAFYEQYF. As DNA, the CDR3 is TGTGCCACAGGACAGGGGGCGTTCTACGAGCAGTACTTC.

The V gene is TRBV5-1, the J gene TRBJ1-1; 7 bases are a match to TRBD1. The ends lost 4 bases at V and 2 bases at J; junction bases unmatched: 5. Per germline, CDR1 SGHRS and CDR2 YFSETQ. CDR3 length: 14 residues. In DNA, the CDR3 is TGCGCCAGCAGCAGGACAGGTCCTAACACTGAAGCTTTCTTT. This translates into CASSRTGPNTEAFF.

The chain joins TRBV11-2 to TRBJ2-5, with D tentatively TRBD1 (6 bases). The V gene lost 1 base and the J gene lost 2 bases, with 14 bases spanning the gap. The V gene's germline CDR1 is SGHAT and CDR2 FQNNGV. This CDR3 comprises 16 residues. The CDR3 is CASSLVAGQGQETQYF. In DNA, the CDR3 is TGTGCCAGCAGCTTAGTGGCAGGTCAGGGGCAAGAGACCCAGTACTTC.

This clone was seen a few times. CDR3 residues: CASSLGWTGGSYGYTF. In DNA, the CDR3 is TGTGCCAGCAGTTTGGGATGGACAGGGGGCAGCTATGGCTACACCTTC. The chain joins TRBV28 to TRBJ1-2, with 11 bases identical to TRBD1. Germline CDR1 and CDR2: MDHEN and SYDVKM. With 3 bases clipped from V and 4 bases from J, the junction kept 7 bases outside the gene matches. This CDR3 is built from 16 residues.

This chain joins TRBV4-1 and TRBJ1-4; D is uncertain. Trimming shortened V by 5 bases and J by 0 bases, and 7 bases separated the two germline ends. Per the germline V gene, CDR1 is MGHRA and CDR2 is YSYEKL. The CDR3 length is 14 residues. CDR3 region: CASSYSSTNEKLFF. The CDR3, as DNA: TGCGCCAGCAGCTACAGCTCAACTAATGAAAAACTGTTTTTT.

This clone was picked up a small number of times. The CDR3 DNA reads TGTGCCAGCGGGGCAAGAGGACAGCTTGGCTACGAGCAGTACTTC. It specifies CASGARGQLGYEQYF. The rearrangement uses TRBV6-6 and TRBJ2-7, with D possibly TRBD1 on 6 matching bases. Trimming removed 8 bases from V and 3 bases from J, with 20 bases in between. The CDR3 extends over 15 amino acids. The germline V gene encodes CDR1 MNHNY and CDR2 SVGAGI (reference sequence).

J is TRBJ1-1 and V is TRBV7-3; D unclear. The CDR3 is made up of 14 amino acids. Germline V gives CDR1 SGHTA, CDR2 FQGTGA. Deletions cut 4 bases from V and 4 bases from J, with 13 bases between. Here the CDR3 reads CASSWKPDGTEAFF. The DNA for the CDR3 is TGTGCCAGCAGCTGGAAACCTGATGGCACTGAAGCTTTCTTT. The complete variable domain, with remaining parts taken from reference TRBV7-3 and TRBJ1-1, reads GAGVSQTPSNKVTEKGKYVELRCDPISGHTALYWYRQSLGQGPEFLIYFQGTGAADDSGLPNDRFFAVRPEGSVSTLKIQRTERGDSAVYLCASSWKPDGTEAFFGQGTRLTVV.

The J gene is TRBJ1-1, the V gene TRBV7-3; weak D call: TRBD1 (6 bases). CDR3 length: 14 amino acids. Germline CDR1 SGHTA, CDR2 FQGTGA. Deletions cut 0 bases from V and 7 bases from J, with 12 bases between. Here the CDR3 reads CASSLTPGGGEAFF. CDR3 bases: TGTGCCAGCAGCTTAACACCAGGAGGGGGTGAAGCTTTCTTT.